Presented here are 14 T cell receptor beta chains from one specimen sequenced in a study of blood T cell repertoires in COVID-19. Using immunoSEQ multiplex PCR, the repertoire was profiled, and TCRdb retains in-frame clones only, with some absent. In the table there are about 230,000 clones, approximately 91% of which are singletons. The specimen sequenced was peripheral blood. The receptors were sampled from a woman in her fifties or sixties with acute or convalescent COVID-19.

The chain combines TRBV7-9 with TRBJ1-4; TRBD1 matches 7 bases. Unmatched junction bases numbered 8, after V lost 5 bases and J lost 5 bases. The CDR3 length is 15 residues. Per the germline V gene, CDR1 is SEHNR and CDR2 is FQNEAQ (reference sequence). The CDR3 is CASSPQGPRNEKLFF. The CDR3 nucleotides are TGTGCCAGCAGCCCACAGGGGCCTCGAAATGAAAAACTGTTTTTT.

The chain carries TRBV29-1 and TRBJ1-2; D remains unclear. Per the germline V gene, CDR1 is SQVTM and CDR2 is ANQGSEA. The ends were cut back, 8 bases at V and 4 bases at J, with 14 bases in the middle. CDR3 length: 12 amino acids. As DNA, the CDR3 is TGCAGCCTTCGGGTAGGAACCTATGGCTACACCTTC. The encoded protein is CSLRVGTYGYTF.

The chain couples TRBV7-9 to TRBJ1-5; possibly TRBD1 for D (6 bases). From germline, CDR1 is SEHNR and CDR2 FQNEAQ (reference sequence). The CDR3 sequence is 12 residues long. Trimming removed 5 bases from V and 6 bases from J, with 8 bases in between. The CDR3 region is CASSKQGQPQHF. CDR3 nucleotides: TGTGCCAGCAGCAAACAGGGTCAGCCCCAGCATTTT.

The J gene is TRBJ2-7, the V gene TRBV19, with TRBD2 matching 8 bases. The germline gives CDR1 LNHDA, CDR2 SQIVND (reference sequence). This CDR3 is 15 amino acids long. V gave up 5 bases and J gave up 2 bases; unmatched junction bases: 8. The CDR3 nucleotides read TGTGCCAGTAGTTTGAGAACTAGCGGAGCCTACGAGCAGTACTTC. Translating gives CASSLRTSGAYEQYF.

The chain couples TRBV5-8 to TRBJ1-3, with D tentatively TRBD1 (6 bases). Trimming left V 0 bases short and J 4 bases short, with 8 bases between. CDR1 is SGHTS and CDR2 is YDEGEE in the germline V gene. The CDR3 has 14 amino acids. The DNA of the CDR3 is TGTGCCAGCAGCTTGGCACAGGGCGGAAACACCATATATTTT. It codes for CASSLAQGGNTIYF. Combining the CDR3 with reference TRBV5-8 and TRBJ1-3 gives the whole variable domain EAGVTQSPTHLIKTRGQQATLRCSPISGHTSVYWYQQALGLGLQFLLWYDEGEERNRGNFPPRFSGRQFPNYSSELNVNALELEDSALYLCASSLAQGGNTIYFGEGSWLTVV.

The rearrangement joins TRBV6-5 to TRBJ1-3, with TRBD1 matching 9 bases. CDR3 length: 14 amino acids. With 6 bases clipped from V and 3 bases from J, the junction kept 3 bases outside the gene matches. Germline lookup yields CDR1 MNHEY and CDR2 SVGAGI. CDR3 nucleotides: TGTGCCAGCAGGTCGACAGGGGGTGGAAACACCATATATTTT. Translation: CASRSTGGGNTIYF.

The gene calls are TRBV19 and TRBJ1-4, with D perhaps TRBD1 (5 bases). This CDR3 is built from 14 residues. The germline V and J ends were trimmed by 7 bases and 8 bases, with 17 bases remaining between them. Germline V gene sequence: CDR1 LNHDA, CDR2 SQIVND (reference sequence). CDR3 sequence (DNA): TGTGCCAGTACCTCTGGGGGGAGGTACGAAAAACTGTTTTTT. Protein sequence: CASTSGGRYEKLFF.

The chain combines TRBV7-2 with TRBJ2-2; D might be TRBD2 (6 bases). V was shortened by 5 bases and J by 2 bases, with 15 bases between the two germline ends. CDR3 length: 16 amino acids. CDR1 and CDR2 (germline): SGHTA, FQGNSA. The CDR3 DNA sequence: TGTGCCAGCAGCGTGCGGGACCCTTCAAACACCGGGGAGCTGTTTTTT. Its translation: CASSVRDPSNTGELFF.

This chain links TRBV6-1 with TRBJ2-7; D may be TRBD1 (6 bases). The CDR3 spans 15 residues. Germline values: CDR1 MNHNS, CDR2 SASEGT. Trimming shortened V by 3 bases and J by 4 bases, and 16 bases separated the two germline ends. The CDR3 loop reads CASSERLGHLYEQYF. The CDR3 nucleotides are TGTGCCAGCAGTGAGCGATTGGGACACTTATACGAGCAGTACTTC.

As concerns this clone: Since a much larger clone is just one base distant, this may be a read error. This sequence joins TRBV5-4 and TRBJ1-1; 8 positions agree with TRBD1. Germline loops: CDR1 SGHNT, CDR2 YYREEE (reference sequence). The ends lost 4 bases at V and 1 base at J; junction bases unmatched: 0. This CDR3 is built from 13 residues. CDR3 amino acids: CASSGQGNTEAFF. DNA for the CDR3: TGTGCCAGCAGCGGACAGGGGAACACTGAAGCTTTCTTT.

The CDR3 here is CASSLGQADNQPQHF. DNA for the CDR3: TGCGCCAGCAGCTTGGGACAGGCCGACAATCAGCCCCAGCATTTT. The chain uses TRBV5-1 and TRBJ1-5; D perhaps matches TRBD1 (6 bases). The germline V gene has CDR1 SGHRS and CDR2 YFSETQ. V was cut by 0 bases and J by 3 bases, with 10 bases left in between. There are 15 residues in the CDR3.

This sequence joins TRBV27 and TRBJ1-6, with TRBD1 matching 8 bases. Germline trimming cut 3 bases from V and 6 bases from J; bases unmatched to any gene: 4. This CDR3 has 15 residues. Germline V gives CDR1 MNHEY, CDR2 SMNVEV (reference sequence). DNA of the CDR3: TGTGCCAGCAGTTTCGGGGGACAGGTTAATTCACCCCTCCACTTT. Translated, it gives CASSFGGQVNSPLHF.

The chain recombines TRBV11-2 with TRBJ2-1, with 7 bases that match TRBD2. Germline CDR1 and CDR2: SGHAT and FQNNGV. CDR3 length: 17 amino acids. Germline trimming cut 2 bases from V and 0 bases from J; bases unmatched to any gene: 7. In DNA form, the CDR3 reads TGTGCCAGCAGCTTATCCCCGCGGGACTACTCCTACAATGAGCAGTTCTTC. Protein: CASSLSPRDYSYNEQFF.

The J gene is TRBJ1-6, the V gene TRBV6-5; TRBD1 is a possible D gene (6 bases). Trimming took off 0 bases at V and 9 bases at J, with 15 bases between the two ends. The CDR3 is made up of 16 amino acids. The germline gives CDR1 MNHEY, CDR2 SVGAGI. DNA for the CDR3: TGTGCCAGCAGTTACTCAATCGGCAGGGGTGGTTCACCCCTCCACTTT. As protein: CASSYSIGRGGSPLHF.